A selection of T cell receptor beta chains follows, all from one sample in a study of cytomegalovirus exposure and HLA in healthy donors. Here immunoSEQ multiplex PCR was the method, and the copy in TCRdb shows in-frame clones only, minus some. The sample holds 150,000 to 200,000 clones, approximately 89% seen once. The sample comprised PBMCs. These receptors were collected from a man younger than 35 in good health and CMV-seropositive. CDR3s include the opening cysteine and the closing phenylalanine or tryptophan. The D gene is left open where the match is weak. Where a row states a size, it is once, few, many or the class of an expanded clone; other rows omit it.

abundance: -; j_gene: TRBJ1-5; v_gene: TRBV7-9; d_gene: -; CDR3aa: CASSDRYQPQHF; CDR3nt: TGTGCCAGCAGCGACAGATATCAGCCCCAGCATTTT
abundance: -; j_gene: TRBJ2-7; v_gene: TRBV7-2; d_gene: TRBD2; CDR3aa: CASSRVASGGTTYEQYF; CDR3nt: TGTGCCAGCAGCCGCGTGGCTAGCGGGGGTACCACCTACGAGCAGTACTTC
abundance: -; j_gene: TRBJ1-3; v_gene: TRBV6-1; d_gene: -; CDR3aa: CASSLGRGIVDTIYF; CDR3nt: TGTGCCAGCAGTTTAGGACGGGGAATTGTGGACACCATATATTTT
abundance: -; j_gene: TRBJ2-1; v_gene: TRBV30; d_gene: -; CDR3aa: CAWSVGQGSEQFF; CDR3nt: TGTGCCTGGAGTGTAGGTCAGGGAAGTGAGCAGTTCTTC
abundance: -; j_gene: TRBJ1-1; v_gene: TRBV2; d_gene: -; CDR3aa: CASWFRWRTEAFF; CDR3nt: TGTGCCAGTTGGTTCCGGTGGCGGACTGAAGCTTTCTTT
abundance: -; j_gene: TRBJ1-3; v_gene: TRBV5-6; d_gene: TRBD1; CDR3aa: CASSFTGAGNTIYF; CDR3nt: TGTGCCAGCAGCTTCACAGGGGCGGGAAACACCATATATTTT
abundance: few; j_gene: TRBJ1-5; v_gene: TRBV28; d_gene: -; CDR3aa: CASTSNRDLQPQHF; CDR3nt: TGTGCCAGCACGTCTAACAGGGATCTTCAGCCCCAGCATTTT
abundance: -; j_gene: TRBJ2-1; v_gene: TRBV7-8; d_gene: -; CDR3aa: CASSLAGGPYNEQFF; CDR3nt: TGTGCCAGCAGCTTAGCAGGGGGTCCCTACAATGAGCAGTTCTTC
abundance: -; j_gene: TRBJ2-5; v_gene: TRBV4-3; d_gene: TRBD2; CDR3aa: CASSQDSSGSDKTQYF; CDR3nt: TGCGCCAGCAGCCAAGATTCCAGCGGGAGTGATAAGACCCAGTACTTC
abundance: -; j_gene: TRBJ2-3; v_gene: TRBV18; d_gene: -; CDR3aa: CASSPVVTGRLTDTQYF; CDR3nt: TGTGCCAGCTCACCGGTTGTAACAGGACGGCTCACAGATACGCAGTATTTT
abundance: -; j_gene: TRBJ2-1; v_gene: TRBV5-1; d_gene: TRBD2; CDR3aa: CASSLEASGWGMGEQFF; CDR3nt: TGCGCCAGCAGCTTGGAGGCTAGCGGGTGGGGGATGGGCGAGCAGTTCTTC